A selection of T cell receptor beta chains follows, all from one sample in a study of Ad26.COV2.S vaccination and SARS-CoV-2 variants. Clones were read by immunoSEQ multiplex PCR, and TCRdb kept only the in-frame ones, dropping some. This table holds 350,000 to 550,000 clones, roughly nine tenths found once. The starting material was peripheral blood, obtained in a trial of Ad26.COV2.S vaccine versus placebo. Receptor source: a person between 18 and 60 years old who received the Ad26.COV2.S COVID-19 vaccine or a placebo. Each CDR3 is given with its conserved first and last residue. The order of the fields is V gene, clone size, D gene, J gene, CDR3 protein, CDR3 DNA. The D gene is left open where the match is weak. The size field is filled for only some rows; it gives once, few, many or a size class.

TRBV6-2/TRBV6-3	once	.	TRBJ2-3	CASSTRGDTQYF	TGTGCCAGCAGCACCAGGGGAGATACGCAGTATTTT
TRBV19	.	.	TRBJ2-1	CASSIPGDQSWTRNEQFF	TGTGCCAGTAGTATTCCAGGGGACCAGTCCTGGACTAGGAATGAGCAGTTCTTC
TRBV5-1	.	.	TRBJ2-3	CASSLAGVSTDTQYF	TGCGCCAGCAGCTTGGCTGGGGTCAGCACAGATACGCAGTATTTT
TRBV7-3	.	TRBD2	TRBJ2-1	CASSPGLAANEQFF	TGTGCCAGCAGCCCGGGACTAGCAGCCAATGAGCAGTTCTTC
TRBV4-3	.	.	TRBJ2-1	CASSHGKGSSYNEQFF	TGCGCCAGCAGCCATGGTAAGGGGAGCTCCTACAATGAGCAGTTCTTC
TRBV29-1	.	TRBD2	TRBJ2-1	CSFRLAGSPSPINEQFF	TGCAGCTTCCGACTAGCGGGATCGCCTTCCCCAATCAATGAGCAGTTCTTC
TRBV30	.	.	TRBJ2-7	CAWSVGGFYEQYF	TGTGCCTGGAGTGTGGGCGGCTTCTACGAGCAGTACTTC
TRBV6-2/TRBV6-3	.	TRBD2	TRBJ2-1	CASSIAGDAYNEQFF	TGTGCCAGCAGTATAGCGGGAGACGCCTACAATGAGCAGTTCTTC
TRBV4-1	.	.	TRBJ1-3	CASSQFTASGNTIYF	TGCGCCAGCAGCCAGTTCACAGCCTCTGGAAACACCATATATTTT
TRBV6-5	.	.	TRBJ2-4	CASRQDKNIQYF	TGTGCCAGCAGACAAGACAAAAACATTCAGTACTTC
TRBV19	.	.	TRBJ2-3	CASSSGLAADTQYF	TGTGCCAGTAGTAGCGGGCTAGCTGCAGATACGCAGTATTTT